This T cell receptor beta chain came from a study of response to subunit inactivated influenza vaccine. The CDR3 length is 15 residues. Trimming took 2 bases from V and 1 from J; bases not matched to a gene: 4. Germline CDR1 SGHRS, CDR2 YFSETQ. Comments on this clonotype: Its antigen is undetermined.

A single record per CDR3 protein comes from TCRdb applying MiXCR to the RT-PCR reads. Found here are more than 250,000 distinct CDR3 sequences, 20% to 25% of them singletons; the top ten hold approximately 10%. Study-wide results and caveats: Seasonal influenza vaccination, on each occasion, was suggested by the authors to recruit few new T cells.

This TCR was sampled from a man aged 50 to 69 who received an inactivated influenza vaccine. The J gene is TRBJ1-1, the V gene TRBV5-1; TRBD1 aligns across 8 bases. The sequences come from PBMCs from blood, collected approximately 20 months after vaccination. The CDR3 loop reads CASSFRTGRNTEAFF. CDR3 DNA sequence: TGCGCCAGCAGCTTCCGGACAGGGAGGAACACTGAAGCTTTCTTT.